The 23 T cell receptor beta chains given below trace back to one sample, sequenced in a study of T cells after posttransplantation cyclophosphamide. Repertoires were generated with immunoSEQ multiplex PCR, while TCRdb's copy carries only in-frame clones and drops some. In total the sample includes some 50,000 clones, none of them seen once. The sample was PBMCs. The receptors shown here come from a man between 35 and 55 years old in good health, CMV-negative, and a related stem cell transplant donor.

This clone was picked up many times. The genes are TRBV4-2 and TRBJ2-2; D gene ambiguous. CDR3 length: 15 amino acids. V was shortened by 0 bases and J by 3 bases, with 8 bases between the two germline ends. The germline V gene encodes CDR1 LGHNA and CDR2 YNFKEQ. The CDR3 sequence is CASSQERSYTGELFF. The CDR3 DNA reads as TGTGCCAGCAGCCAAGAGAGGAGCTACACCGGGGAGCTGTTTTTT.

The table lists this clone with many counts. CDR3 in DNA: TGTGCCAGCAGCGTAGACAGGGATGGAAACACCATATATTTT. This gives the protein CASSVDRDGNTIYF. J is TRBJ1-3 and V is TRBV9; D is possibly TRBD1 (6 bases). V was cut by 0 bases and J by 3 bases, with 7 bases left in between. The length of the CDR3 is 14 residues. Germline loops: CDR1 SGDLS, CDR2 YYNGEE.

This clone was detected many times. The chain recombines TRBV28 with TRBJ1-5; D gene unclear. The length of the CDR3 is 19 residues. The ends were cut back, 2 bases at V and 0 bases at J, with 20 bases in the middle. Looked up from germline, CDR1 is MDHEN and CDR2 is SYDVKM. CDR3 residues: CASSLRAVFLGFSNQPQHF. CDR3 in DNA: TGTGCCAGCAGTTTACGCGCCGTTTTTTTGGGCTTTAGCAATCAGCCCCAGCATTTT.

This clone was seen repeatedly, ten times or more. This rearrangement joins TRBV4-1 to TRBJ1-1, with unresolved D. Trimming stripped 4 bases from V and 3 bases from J, with 12 bases between. Germline V lookup: CDR1 MGHRA, CDR2 YSYEKL. The CDR3 spans 14 residues. Here the CDR3 reads CASSRPAEDTEAFF. DNA of the CDR3: TGCGCCAGCAGCCGCCCCGCGGAGGACACTGAAGCTTTCTTT.

This clone was detected ten times or more. The chain is built from TRBV6-1 and TRBJ2-3; 7 bases match TRBD2. Per germline, CDR1 MNHNS and CDR2 SASEGT. The CDR3 length is 17 residues. Unmatched junction bases numbered 9, after V lost 1 base and J lost 2 bases. The CDR3, as DNA: TGTGCCAGCAGTGAAGGGATAGCGGGCTTCTCCACAGATACGCAGTATTTT. Protein sequence: CASSEGIAGFSTDTQYF.

This clone was detected ten times or more. The chain links TRBV6-1 to TRBJ1-2, with D possibly being TRBD1 (5 bases). CDR1 and CDR2 (germline): MNHNS, SASEGT. The germline V and J ends were trimmed by 0 bases and 4 bases, with 12 bases remaining between them. This CDR3 spans 15 amino acids. CDR3: CASSEALGGPYGYTF. CDR3 in DNA: TGTGCCAGCAGTGAAGCGCTCGGGGGTCCCTATGGCTACACCTTC.

This clone has ten or more counts. The rearrangement links TRBV5-1 to TRBJ2-5; D is perhaps TRBD1 (6 bases). This CDR3 has 15 amino acids. Between the trimmed V and J ends, which lost 4 bases and 4 bases, there was a span of 17 bases. CDR1 is SGHRS and CDR2 is YFSETQ in the germline V gene. The CDR3 region is CASSGGDLGGETQYF. The CDR3 nucleotides read TGCGCCAGCAGCGGGGGTGATTTAGGGGGAGAGACCCAGTACTTC.

This clone was detected ten times or more. The chain has TRBV7-3 and TRBJ2-5, with D possibly matching TRBD2 (7 bases). The germline V gene encodes CDR1 SGHTA and CDR2 FQGTGA. Trimming left V 5 bases short and J 5 bases short, with 15 bases between. This CDR3 is 14 amino acids long. The CDR3 here is CASSLGAGAETQYF. The CDR3 coding sequence is TGTGCCAGCAGCCTGGGGGCGGGAGCTGAGACCCAGTACTTC. The full variable domain, rest sourced from reference TRBV7-3 and TRBJ2-5, is GAGVSQTPSNKVTEKGKYVELRCDPISGHTALYWYRQSLGQGPEFLIYFQGTGAADDSGLPNDRFFAVRPEGSVSTLKIQRTERGDSAVYLCASSLGAGAETQYFGPGTRLLVL.

The table lists this clone with many counts. This chain joins TRBV11-2 and TRBJ2-1; D is undetermined. The CDR3 contains 12 residues. V lost 0 bases and J 9 bases, leaving 6 bases between the germline ends. Germline V gene sequence: CDR1 SGHAT, CDR2 FQNNGV. The CDR3 DNA is TGTGCCAGCAGCTTAGACGTGCGTGAGCAGTTCTTC. Its translation: CASSLDVREQFF.

This clone showed up just a few times. The chain has TRBV6-1 and TRBJ2-5; 10 bases line up with TRBD1. The tail of the sequence fits TRBJ2-7 better, so the J call may be wrong. Germline V gives CDR1 MNHNS, CDR2 SASEGT. The CDR3 contains 15 residues. In DNA form, the CDR3 reads TGTGCCAGCAGTCCTCGACAGGGGGCTAAGGACGAGCAGTACTTC. Its translation is CASSPRQGAKDEQYF.

This clone was observed at least ten times. The chain is built from TRBV7-2 and TRBJ1-2; no clear D. V lost 4 bases and J 8 bases, leaving 14 bases between the germline ends. In germline, CDR1 is SGHTA, CDR2 FQGNSA. The CDR3 has 13 amino acids. For the CDR3, the DNA is TGTGCCAGCAGCTCGGGGTCTTCCCGCGGCTACACCTTC. This translates into CASSSGSSRGYTF.

This clone was detected ten times or more. The gene calls are TRBV14 and TRBJ2-1; 12 bases line up with TRBD2. The junction had 8 bases not matched to a gene; V was cut back by 2 bases and J by 3 bases. The CDR3 runs to 18 residues. CDR1 is SGHDN and CDR2 is FVKESK in the germline V gene. CDR3 nucleotide sequence: TGTGCCAGCAGCCAATCACTAGCGGGAGGACCGTACTACAATGAGCAGTTCTTC. Its translation: CASSQSLAGGPYYNEQFF.

This clone showed up many times. The chain recombines TRBV7-9 with TRBJ2-2; 9 bases are a match to TRBD2. The CDR3 is 12 residues long. Per germline, CDR1 SEHNR and CDR2 FQNEAQ (reference sequence). CDR3 sequence reads: CVSAGGTGELFF. The DNA for the CDR3 is TGTGTATCCGCGGGAGGGACCGGGGAGCTGTTTTTT.

In this sample, this clone turned up many times. The rearrangement links TRBV2 to TRBJ1-4; D unresolved. CDR1 and CDR2 (germline): SNHLY, FYNNEI. V shed 7 bases and J shed 5 bases, with 14 bases lying between them. The CDR3 runs to 14 residues. For the CDR3, the DNA is TGTGCCAGCATGCCGGAGGAAGGGAATGAAAAACTGTTTTTT. Its translation: CASMPEEGNEKLFF. The entire variable domain, with the rest obtained from reference TRBV2 and TRBJ1-4, is as follows: EPEVTQTPSHQVTQMGQEVILRCVPISNHLYFYWYRQILGQKVEFLVSFYNNEISEKSEIFDDQFSVERPDGSNFTLKIRSTKLEDSAMYFCASMPEEGNEKLFFGSGTQLSVL.

Ten or more counts support this clone. The V gene is TRBV29-1, the J gene TRBJ2-1, with 9 bases matching TRBD2. There are 15 residues in the CDR3. Germline CDR1 and CDR2: SQVTM and ANQGSEA. Unmatched junction bases numbered 14, after V lost 7 bases and J lost 7 bases. The CDR3: CSALFTSGSRNEQFF. The CDR3 DNA reads TGCAGCGCTCTATTCACTAGCGGGTCTCGAAATGAGCAGTTCTTC.

This clone was seen ten or more times. The rearrangement uses TRBV15 and TRBJ1-1, with D tentatively TRBD1 (5 bases). CDR3 length: 14 amino acids. Per the germline V gene, CDR1 is LNHNV and CDR2 is YYDKDF (reference sequence). V lost 3 bases and J 1 base, leaving 9 bases between the germline ends. The CDR3 sequence: CATSRKGKNTEAFF. CDR3 DNA: TGTGCCACCAGCAGGAAGGGGAAGAACACTGAAGCTTTCTTT. Full variable domain (rest looked up from reference TRBV15 and TRBJ1-1): DAMVIQNPRYQVTQFGKPVTLSCSQTLNHNVMYWYQQKSSQAPKLLFHYYDKDFNNEADTPDNFQSRRPNTSFCFLDIRSPGLGDTAMYLCATSRKGKNTEAFFGQGTRLTVV.

This clone was seen many times. This rearrangement joins TRBV29-1 to TRBJ1-3; 7 nucleotides line up with TRBD1. With 4 bases clipped from V and 1 base from J, the junction kept 13 bases outside the gene matches. From germline, CDR1 is SQVTM and CDR2 ANQGSEA. The CDR3 runs to 17 residues. The CDR3 nucleotides read TGCAGCGTTGTGGGGGACAGTCTTCGGTTGTCTGGAAACACCATATATTTT. It codes for CSVVGDSLRLSGNTIYF.

The table lists this clone with many counts. The chain combines TRBV27 with TRBJ2-7, with TRBD2 matching 8 bases. The V gene's germline CDR1 is MNHEY and CDR2 SMNVEV (reference sequence). The CDR3 totals 15 residues. V dropped 2 bases and J dropped 5; count of bases not matched to a gene: 8. The CDR3 DNA follows: TGTGCCAGCAGTTTAACAGCGGGAGTTAAGGACGAGCAGTACTTC. It yields the protein CASSLTAGVKDEQYF.

This clone has ten or more counts. The V gene is TRBV2, the J gene TRBJ1-1; the D gene is possibly TRBD1 (5 bases). Germline V lookup: CDR1 SNHLY, CDR2 FYNNEI. The germline V and J ends were trimmed by 7 bases and 5 bases, with 20 bases remaining between them. This CDR3 comprises 15 residues. CDR3 bases: TGTGCCAGCATGGGGCTCCGGGTAGCGGGGACTGAAGCTTTCTTT. Amino acid sequence: CASMGLRVAGTEAFF.

This clone was counted many times. This rearrangement joins TRBV7-9 to TRBJ1-1; no reliable D call. Germline V gene sequence: CDR1 SEHNR, CDR2 FQNEAQ (reference sequence). The CDR3 contains 14 residues. V shed 3 bases and J shed 0 bases, with 8 bases lying between them. In nucleotides, the CDR3 is TGTGCCAGCAGCTTGGCGGGATTGAACACTGAAGCTTTCTTT. Translating it yields CASSLAGLNTEAFF.

This clone was picked up many times. The V and J genes are TRBV5-1 and TRBJ2-3, with 15 bases matching TRBD2. The CDR3 contains 19 residues. Losses at the gene ends were 2 bases for V and 0 bases for J; bases not matched to a gene: 7. The germline CDR1 and CDR2 sequences are SGHRS and YFSETQ. The CDR3 sequence: CASSLWGLAGGGSTDTQYF. CDR3 DNA sequence: TGCGCCAGCAGCTTATGGGGACTAGCGGGAGGAGGGAGCACAGATACGCAGTATTTT.

There are many counts of this clone. The rearrangement uses TRBV19 and TRBJ2-1, with 8 bases that match TRBD2. V shed 4 bases and J 3 bases; nucleotides not matched to a gene: 8. The V gene's germline CDR1 is LNHDA and CDR2 SQIVND (reference sequence). The CDR3 runs 16 residues. The CDR3 DNA reads TGTGCCAGTAGTAACTTGAGAACTAGCGGCTACAATGAGCAGTTCTTC. It translates to CASSNLRTSGYNEQFF.

The table lists this clone with many counts. The chain couples TRBV9 to TRBJ2-3, with 14 bases that match TRBD2. The CDR3 has 23 amino acids. Germline trimming cut 3 bases from V and 0 bases from J; bases unmatched to any gene: 21. Germline-derived CDR1 and CDR2 are SGDLS and YYNGEE. The CDR3 region has the DNA TGTGCCAGCAGCGACCCCGCAGGGACGACTGGGACTAGCGGGAGCTTTAGCACAGATACGCAGTATTTT. Protein: CASSDPAGTTGTSGSFSTDTQYF.